This entry is about one T cell receptor beta chain. Its antigen is unknown. Base-call qualities are not available, and no considerably larger clone is one nucleotide away. One collaborating source in Seattle enrolled patients during active infection and followed them longitudinally through the course of disease. The collaborating institutions used their own protocols to collect whole blood in K2EDTA tubes. For TCRbeta analysis, collaborators shipped samples as frozen whole blood, isolated PBMCs, or DNA extracted from either of those sample types. TCRbeta CDR3 regions were amplified from genomic DNA by means of the immunoSEQ Assay, a bias-controlled multiplex PCR. In the original analysis: The number of nucleated cells in each sample was estimated from the amplification of reference gene primers within the assay. To quantify the absolute abundance of each unique TCRbeta CDR3 rearrangement, sequence reads were collapsed and filtered. Productive Simpson clonality was computed per sample as the square root of Simpson's diversity index over productive rearrangements. Imported from immuneACCESS, the table was reduced by TCRdb to in-frame sequences with V and J called. These copies leave out some clones; in studies compared against another copy, an unresolved V gene accounts for under half, and the cause of the remainder is not known. For V, J and clone size, that table is used; D and trimming come from the DNA. The sample records fewer than 350,000 clones, roughly nine tenths of which are singletons. The ten largest clonotypes hold approximately 12% of the sample.

This sample is part of a study of blood T cell repertoires in COVID-19 (dated by TCRdb to the early 2020s). As for the study more broadly: Collaborator samples came from the United States, Italy and Spain and covered acute and convalescent phases of COVID-19. The material from the prospective study consisted of cDNA or gDNA derived from T cells, B-cell-depleted T cells, or PBMCs. Subjects who had been exposed to COVID-19, were actively infected with it, or had recovered from it provided the deeply sampled blood TCRbeta repertoires that made up the dataset. The repertoires were released in a freely available public database intended as a resource for research on the immune response to SARS-CoV-2. The samples were drawn from the first 160 participants of the ongoing ImmuneRACE study and from 950 to 1,500 subjects provided by 6 global collaborators. A de-identified subject ID, COVID-19 status, age in years and sex were almost always included in the sample metadata. Where available, HLA class I and class II types were obtained from metadata supplied by the sample provider rather than from assay-based typing. Results and caveats for the whole study, not just this receptor: How much clinical and demographic metadata was included differed by source and by participant, and the metadata was provided uncurated.

The sequencing sample was made of peripheral blood. The receptor's source is a woman under 40 with COVID-19, enrolled during active disease.

The nucleotide sequence is TGTGCCAGCAGCTTACCGGGACAGGGGGCGGCTAACTATGGCTACACCTTC. Its amino acids are CASSLPGQGAANYGYTF. The chain joins TRBV7-8 to TRBJ1-2, with 12 junctional bases fitting TRBD1. CDR1 and CDR2 (SGHVS, FQNEAQ) derive from the germline V gene. After removal of 2 bases from V and 0 bases from J, the junction retains 4 bases not matched to a gene. The CDR3 holds 17 amino acids from the cysteine to the phenylalanine. CDR3 DNA only is kept here, 51 bases in frame from base 1. The CDR3 plus the reference TRBV7-8 and TRBJ1-2 genes for the other parts give the full variable domain: GAGVSQSPRYKVAKRGQDVALRCDPISGHVSLFWYQQALGQGPEFLTYFQNEAQLDKSGLPSDRFFAERPEGSVSTLKIQRTQQEDSAVYLCASSLPGQGAANYGYTFGSGTRLTVV.